Included here is one T cell receptor beta chain sequence, with context. The CDR3 has 14 amino acids. V shed 4 bases and J 6 bases; nucleotides not matched to a gene: 4. Germline V lookup: CDR1 SGHRS, CDR2 YFSETQ. The data derive from a study of glioma-infiltrating T cells after dendritic cell vaccination. Across the whole study: Between about 2002 and 2013, patients got autologous tumor lysate-pulsed dendritic cell vaccines.

Generated by immunoSEQ multiplex PCR, the TCRdb table keeps only in-frame clones and is missing some. The sample includes tens of thousands of clones, about 81% of them seen just once. No glioblastoma patient carried an isocitrate dehydrogenase mutation. The chain carries TRBV5-1 and TRBJ2-2, with 9 positions matching TRBD1. The receptor's source is a human donor with glioblastoma. Sample: blood, taken before dendritic cell vaccination. In nucleotides, the CDR3 is TGCGCCAGCAGCCGGGACAGGGAGGCCGGGGAGCTGTTTTTT. Amino acids: CASSRDREAGELFF.